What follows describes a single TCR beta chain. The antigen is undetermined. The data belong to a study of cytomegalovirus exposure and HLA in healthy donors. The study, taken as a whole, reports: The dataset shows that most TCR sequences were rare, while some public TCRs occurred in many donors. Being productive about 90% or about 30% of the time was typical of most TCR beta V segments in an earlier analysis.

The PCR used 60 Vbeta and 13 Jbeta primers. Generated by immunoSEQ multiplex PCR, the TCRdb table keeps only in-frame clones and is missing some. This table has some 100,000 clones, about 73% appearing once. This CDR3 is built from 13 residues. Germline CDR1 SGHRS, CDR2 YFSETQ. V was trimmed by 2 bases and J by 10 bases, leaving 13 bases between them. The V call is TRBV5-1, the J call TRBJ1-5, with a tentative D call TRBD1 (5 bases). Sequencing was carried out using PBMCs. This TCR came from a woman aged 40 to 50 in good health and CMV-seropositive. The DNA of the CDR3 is TGCGCCAGCAGCTTACAGGAAGGACAACCCCAGCATTTT. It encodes CASSLQEGQPQHF.